A single sample gave rise to the 26 T cell receptor beta chains below, sequenced in a study of human T cells and chemical hapten exposure. Using its own MiXCR run on the RACE reads, TCRdb lists one record per CDR3 protein. Among some 50,000 distinct CDR3 sequences listed, 3.5% to 4.5% were seen once. Regarding time point: healthy volunteer bleed at 2 weeks. Extraction of total RNA was performed on unfractionated whole blood. Material: whole blood. These receptors were collected from a human donor in good health. Some clones in this sample may be carry-over from other donors' samples.

The J gene is TRBJ2-7, the V gene TRBV27; D remains unclear. Germline V lookup: CDR1 MNHEY, CDR2 SMNVEV (reference sequence). Trimming stripped 2 bases from V and 7 bases from J, with 6 bases between. CDR3 length equals 11 residues. The CDR3 here is CASSLGGEQYF. In nucleotides, the CDR3 is TGTGCCAGCAGTTTAGGTGGGGAGCAGTACTTC.

Ten or more counts support this clonotype. The J gene is TRBJ2-4, the V gene TRBV11-2, with 7 bases matching TRBD2. CDR3 length equals 15 residues. V was pared by 2 bases and J by 15 bases, with 16 bases of the junction left unmatched. Germline V lookup: CDR1 SGHAT, CDR2 FQNNGV. CDR3 sequence (DNA): TGTGCCAGCAGCTTAAAAGGCAGCGGGAACGCACCCGGGTACTTC. As protein: CASSLKGSGNAPGYF.

This clonotype has at least ten counts. The rearrangement joins TRBV2 to TRBJ2-5; 12 bases are shared with TRBD1. Germline CDR1 and CDR2: SNHLY and FYNNEI. This CDR3 contains 16 residues. J was trimmed by 1 base and V by 6 bases; bases with no gene match: 6. DNA for the CDR3: TGTGCCAGCAGCAAACCGGGACAGGGGGCCCAAGAGACCCAGTACTTC. As protein: CASSKPGQGAQETQYF.

This sequence joins TRBV4-2 and TRBJ2-7; TRBD2 agrees at 8 bases. The CDR3 extends over 17 amino acids. From germline, CDR1 is LGHNA and CDR2 YNFKEQ. Trimming removed 3 bases from V and 6 bases from J; junction bases left unmatched: 16. For the CDR3, the DNA is TGTGCCAGCAGCCATTACCCCGGGACTAGGTCGTCGAGCGAGCAGTACTTC. Translated: CASSHYPGTRSSSEQYF.

This clonotype was observed at least ten times. The chain is built from TRBV2 and TRBJ1-1; D possibly corresponds to TRBD1 (6 bases). The V end lost 8 bases, the J end lost 1 base, and 11 bases lay between the germline ends. The germline gives CDR1 SNHLY, CDR2 FYNNEI. CDR3 length: 13 amino acids. The CDR3 sequence is CASQTGSNTEAFF. In DNA, the CDR3 is TGTGCCAGCCAGACAGGATCGAACACTGAAGCTTTCTTT.

This clonotype was observed at least ten times. The gene calls are TRBV2 and TRBJ2-7; D is ambiguous. There are 12 residues in the CDR3. Looked up from germline, CDR1 is SNHLY and CDR2 is FYNNEI. The V gene lost 8 bases and the J gene lost 3 bases, with 11 bases spanning the gap. In DNA, the CDR3 is TGTGCCAGCCGGTCCGCCAGCTACGAGCAGTACTTC. It codes for CASRSASYEQYF.

CDR3 protein: CASTPIRGVAFF. The DNA of the CDR3 is TGTGCCAGCACCCCAATCCGAGGGGTGGCTTTCTTT. The chain links TRBV6-6 to TRBJ1-1; perhaps TRBD1 as D (5 bases). Germline V gene data show CDR1 as MNHNY and CDR2 as SVGAGI (reference sequence). The CDR3 runs to 12 residues. Trimming cost V 7 bases and J 11 bases, with 17 bases left between them.

This clonotype was counted ten times or more. The rearrangement uses TRBV28 and TRBJ2-1; TRBD1 might be the D (5 bases). In germline, CDR1 is MDHEN, CDR2 SYDVKM. Trimming removed 6 bases from V and 9 bases from J, with 18 bases in between. This CDR3 comprises 14 residues. CDR3 loop: CASRAHYTGGEQFF. The CDR3 DNA reads TGTGCCAGCAGAGCCCATTATACAGGCGGTGAGCAGTTCTTC.

This clonotype was counted between two and nine times. The chain joins TRBV7-8 to TRBJ2-5, with a tentative D call TRBD2 (6 bases). The CDR3 runs to 13 residues. The germline V gene has CDR1 SGHVS and CDR2 FQNEAQ. The V end lost 7 bases, the J end lost 7 bases, and 16 bases lay between the germline ends. CDR3 region: CASTQGVGGTQYF. The DNA of the CDR3 is TGTGCCAGCACCCAAGGGGTGGGGGGGACCCAGTACTTC.

This clonotype was detected ten times or more. The chain recombines TRBV5-5 with TRBJ2-1, with 8 bases that match TRBD2. The CDR3 contains 16 residues. In germline, CDR1 is SGHKS, CDR2 YYEKEE (reference sequence). After removal of 5 bases from V and 0 bases from J, the junction contained 7 bases not matched to a gene. The CDR3 DNA is TGTGCCAGCAGGTCCGGACTAGCCGGCTCCTACAATGAGCAGTTCTTC. The encoded protein is CASRSGLAGSYNEQFF.

This clonotype was seen many times. The chain uses TRBV12-3 or TRBV12-4 and TRBJ1-5; D unclear. The CDR3 runs to 15 residues. The germline V and J ends were trimmed by 5 bases and 0 bases, with 11 bases remaining between them. The CDR3 DNA is TGTGCCAGCAGTCCTCTGGTGGGTAGCAATCAGCCCCAGCATTTT. This gives the protein CASSPLVGSNQPQHF.

This clonotype was counted at least ten times. The chain is built from TRBV27 and TRBJ2-3; 7 nucleotides line up with TRBD2. This CDR3 region has 16 residues. V gave up 3 bases and J gave up 3 bases; unmatched junction bases: 9. Germline values: CDR1 MNHEY, CDR2 SMNVEV (reference sequence). The CDR3 bases are TGTGCCAGCAGTTTCCGCGGGCGGGAGAAGACAGATACGCAGTATTTT. This translates into CASSFRGREKTDTQYF.

This clonotype was seen only a few times. The chain recombines TRBV6-6 with TRBJ2-1, with D uncertain. Germline V gene sequence: CDR1 MNHNY, CDR2 SVGAGI (reference sequence). The V and J ends lost 0 bases and 2 bases respectively, with 5 bases between them. This CDR3 has 14 residues. The CDR3 DNA reads TGTGCCAGCAGTTACTCGTCCGCCTACAATGAGCAGTTCTTC. Translated: CASSYSSAYNEQFF.

This clonotype was counted many times. This chain connects TRBV12-3 or TRBV12-4 to TRBJ1-1, with 7 bases fitting TRBD1. There are 12 residues in the CDR3. The ends lost 7 bases at V and 7 bases at J; junction bases unmatched: 6. The CDR3 spells CASTPGGLEAFF. The CDR3 nucleotides are TGTGCCAGCACCCCAGGGGGGCTTGAAGCTTTCTTT.

The CDR3 is CASSLQGFSTDTQYF. The CDR3 DNA follows: TGTGCCAGCAGCCTACAGGGTTTTAGCACAGATACGCAGTATTTT. The chain joins TRBV7-3 to TRBJ2-3; a weak D match, TRBD1 (6 bases). CDR1 and CDR2 (germline): SGHTA, FQGTGA. V gave up 5 bases and J gave up 0 bases, with 12 bases separating them. The CDR3 contains 15 residues.

This clonotype has only one observation. A much larger clone sits a single nucleotide away, making a read error possible. It is likely a read error, because the conserved phenylalanine at the end of the CDR3 is missing. The CDR3 DNA sequence: TGTGCCAGCAGCTTGCGCCCCGGGGATGGGGCCAACGTCCTGACTATC. Protein sequence: CASSLRPGDGANVLTI. V is TRBV5-5 and J is TRBJ2-6; maybe TRBD2 (5 bases). The CDR3 length is 16 residues. Deletions cut 1 base from V and 3 bases from J, with 11 bases between. Germline lookup yields CDR1 SGHKS and CDR2 YYEKEE (reference sequence).

This clonotype was recorded at least ten times. V is TRBV27 and J is TRBJ2-2, with 12 bases matching TRBD2. The V segment lost 7 bases and the J segment 5 bases; nucleotides outside the gene matches: 17. This CDR3 has 19 amino acids. Germline V gene lookup returns CDR1 MNHEY and CDR2 SMNVEV (reference sequence). CDR3 nucleotide sequence: TGTGCCAGCAACCGCTGGGGCTCAGGGACTAGCGGGTCTACCGGGGAGCTGTTTTTT. Translation gives CASNRWGSGTSGSTGELFF.

This clonotype was recorded many times. The chain uses TRBV21-1 and TRBJ1-1; TRBD1, the D gene given by the table, was not confirmed from the DNA. TRBV21-1 is described as a pseudogene. The CDR3 consists of 15 residues. This chain's CDR3 is CASSTENRGNTEAFF. The CDR3 bases are TGTGCCAGCAGCACTGAAAACAGGGGGAACACTGAAGCTTTCTTT.

This clonotype was detected many times. CDR3 DNA sequence: TGCAGCGTTGGAGAGGGGAGGGCAACTAATGAAAAACTGTTTTTT. It encodes CSVGEGRATNEKLFF. This rearrangement joins TRBV29-1 to TRBJ1-4; a possible D gene is TRBD1 (5 bases). The length of the CDR3 is 15 residues. V was shortened by 4 bases and J by 0 bases, with 12 bases between the two germline ends. Germline values: CDR1 SQVTM, CDR2 ANQGSEA.

This clonotype was observed at least ten times. This rearrangement joins TRBV29-1 to TRBJ1-2; the D gene is possibly TRBD1 (5 bases). Trimming left V 4 bases short and J 4 bases short, with 10 bases between. The germline gives CDR1 SQVTM, CDR2 ANQGSEA. The CDR3 contains 12 residues. The CDR3 spells CSVVRGTYGYTF. CDR3 in DNA: TGCAGCGTTGTCCGGGGGACCTATGGCTACACCTTC. The full variable domain, in which reference TRBV29-1 and TRBJ1-2 provide the parts outside the CDR3, is SAVISQKPSRDICQRGTSLTIQCQVDSQVTMMFWYRQQPGQSLTLIATANQGSEATYESGFVIDKFPISRPNLTFSTLTVSNMSPEDSSIYLCSVVRGTYGYTFGSGTRLTVV.

This clonotype was picked up many times. J is TRBJ1-1 and V is TRBV29-1; no clear D. V lost 5 bases to trimming and J lost 4 bases, with 8 bases between them. The CDR3 contains 11 residues. Looked up from germline, CDR1 is SQVTM and CDR2 is ANQGSEA. DNA for the CDR3: TGCAGCGTTCGCGCAGGCACTGAAGCTTTCTTT. This translates into CSVRAGTEAFF.

In this sample, this clonotype turned up a few times. The CDR3: CASTLRPYTDTQYF. CDR3 sequence (DNA): TGTGCCAGCACGTTGAGACCCTACACAGATACGCAGTATTTT. V is TRBV27 and J is TRBJ2-3; unclear D gene. V was shortened by 7 bases and J by 2 bases, with 13 bases between the two germline ends. Germline loops: CDR1 MNHEY, CDR2 SMNVEV (reference sequence). There are 14 residues in the CDR3.

Many counts were recorded for this clonotype. V and J are TRBV28 and TRBJ2-7; TRBD1 matches 10 bases. Germline assignment: CDR1 MDHEN and CDR2 SYDVKM. This CDR3 contains 14 residues. Unmatched junction bases numbered 8, after V lost 7 bases and J lost 5 bases. The CDR3 loop is CASTHDRGLNEQYF. Written as DNA, the CDR3 is TGTGCCAGCACCCACGACAGGGGGCTAAACGAGCAGTACTTC.

This clonotype has only a few counts. The CDR3 loop reads CASSLALGQGAAEAFF. CDR3 bases: TGTGCCAGCAGCTTGGCACTTGGACAGGGGGCAGCTGAAGCTTTCTTT. The rearrangement links TRBV5-6 to TRBJ1-1; 11 bases line up with TRBD1. Germline V gene sequence: CDR1 SGHDT, CDR2 YYEEEE. The CDR3 consists of 16 residues. V shed 0 bases, J shed 6 bases, and the junction held 7 bases outside the gene matches.

This clonotype has a handful of counts. The chain uses TRBV7-8 and TRBJ2-5; TRBD2 matches 11 bases. This CDR3 comprises 16 residues. Germline values: CDR1 SGHVS, CDR2 FQNEAQ. The junction had 10 bases not matched to a gene; V was cut back by 5 bases and J by 5 bases. The CDR3 is CASSANRLAGMETQYF. CDR3 bases: TGTGCCAGCAGCGCCAACCGACTAGCGGGAATGGAGACCCAGTACTTC.

This clonotype was counted ten times or more. V is TRBV29-1 and J is TRBJ2-7; possible D gene TRBD1, 5 bases. Looked up from germline, CDR1 is SQVTM and CDR2 is ANQGSEA. The CDR3 spans 13 residues. Trimming took 2 bases from V and 3 from J, leaving 11 bases between them. The CDR3 is CSVEMDKDYEQYF. The CDR3 DNA sequence: TGCAGCGTTGAAATGGACAAAGACTACGAGCAGTACTTC.